This T cell receptor beta chain appears in the sequencing data of a study of T cells in Graves' hyperthyroidism and ophthalmopathy. At the level of the study: Specimen type is peripheral blood, collected at initial diagnosis prior to any treatment. General study results and limits: The model predicted ophthalmopathy a median roughly six months before onset.

Template material for amplifying TCR beta CDR3 regions consisted of RNA transcripts. Initially, a first-round RT-PCR of the TCR CDR3 employed the HTBI primer set. One entry per CDR3 protein results from TCRdb running MiXCR on the multiplex PCR reads. The sample lists approximately 260,000 distinct CDR3 sequences; 13% to 15% were seen once. This clonotype was seen a handful of times. The target antigen is unknown. J was trimmed by 0 bases and V by 4 bases; bases with no gene match: 7. From germline, CDR1 is MGHRA and CDR2 YSYEKL. CDR3 length: 18 residues. Uncontrolled infections, other autoimmune diseases, pregnancy or lactation led to exclusion of patients. The sample of blood was obtained at first hyperthyroidism diagnosis (before any ophthalmopathy symptoms).

What was sequenced was blood. V is TRBV4-1 and J is TRBJ1-6; 9 bases are a match to TRBD1. This receptor was obtained from a woman in her forties or fifties with Graves' hyperthyroidism that later progressed to Graves' ophthalmopathy. As DNA, the CDR3 is TGCGCCAGCAGCCGGCGGGACAGGGATAGCTCCTATAATTCACCCCTCCACTTT. Translated, it gives CASSRRDRDSSYNSPLHF.